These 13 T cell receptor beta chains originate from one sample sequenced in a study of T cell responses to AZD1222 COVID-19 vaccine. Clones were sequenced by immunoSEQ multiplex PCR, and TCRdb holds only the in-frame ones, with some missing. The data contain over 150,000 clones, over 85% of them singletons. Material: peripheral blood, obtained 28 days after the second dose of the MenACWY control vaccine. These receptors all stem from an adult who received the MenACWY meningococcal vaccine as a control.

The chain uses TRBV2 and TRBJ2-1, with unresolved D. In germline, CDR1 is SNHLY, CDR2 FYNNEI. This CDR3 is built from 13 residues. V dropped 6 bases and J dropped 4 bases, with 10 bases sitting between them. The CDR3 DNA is TGTGCCAGCAGCTCGACGGAATACAATGAGCAGTTCTTC. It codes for CASSSTEYNEQFF.

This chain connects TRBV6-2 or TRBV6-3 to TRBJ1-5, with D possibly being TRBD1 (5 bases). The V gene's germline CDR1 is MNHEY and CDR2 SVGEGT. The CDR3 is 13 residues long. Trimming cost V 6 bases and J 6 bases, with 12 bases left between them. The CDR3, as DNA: TGTGCCAGCAGCTGGGACGGACGTCAGCCCCAGCATTTT. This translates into CASSWDGRQPQHF.

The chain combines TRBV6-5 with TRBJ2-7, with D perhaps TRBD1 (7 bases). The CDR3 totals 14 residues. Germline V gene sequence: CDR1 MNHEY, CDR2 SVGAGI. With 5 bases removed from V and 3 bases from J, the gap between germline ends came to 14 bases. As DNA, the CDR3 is TGTGCCAGCAGTCCTCCAGGGGGGAACTACGAGCAGTACTTC. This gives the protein CASSPPGGNYEQYF.

Written as DNA, the CDR3 is TGTGCCAGCAGCCAGAAAGGAGACTATGGCTACACCTTC. Translation gives CASSQKGDYGYTF. The chain couples TRBV4-2 to TRBJ1-2; D not resolved. This CDR3 region has 13 residues. V lost 3 bases and J lost 3, with 8 bases in between. From germline, CDR1 is LGHNA and CDR2 YNFKEQ.

CDR3 protein: CASSLWGAGDPGEQYF. CDR3 in DNA: TGTGCCAGCAGCTTATGGGGGGCCGGGGATCCGGGCGAGCAGTACTTC. This chain links TRBV7-3 with TRBJ2-7, with D tentatively TRBD1 or TRBD2 (6 bases each). The CDR3 consists of 16 residues. Between the trimmed V and J ends, which lost 2 bases and 6 bases, there was a span of 20 bases. Germline V gene sequence: CDR1 SGHTA, CDR2 FQGTGA. Together with reference TRBV7-3 and TRBJ2-7, the CDR3 gives the full variable domain: GAGVSQTPSNKVTEKGKYVELRCDPISGHTALYWYRQSLGQGPEFLIYFQGTGAADDSGLPNDRFFAVRPEGSVSTLKIQRTERGDSAVYLCASSLWGAGDPGEQYFGPGTRLTVT.

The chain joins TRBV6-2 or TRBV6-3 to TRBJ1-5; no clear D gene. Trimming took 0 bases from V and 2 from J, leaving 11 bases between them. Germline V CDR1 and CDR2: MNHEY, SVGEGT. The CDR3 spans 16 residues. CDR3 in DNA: TGTGCCAGCAGTTACTCATCCCGAAGGGGCAATCAGCCCCAGCATTTT. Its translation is CASSYSSRRGNQPQHF.

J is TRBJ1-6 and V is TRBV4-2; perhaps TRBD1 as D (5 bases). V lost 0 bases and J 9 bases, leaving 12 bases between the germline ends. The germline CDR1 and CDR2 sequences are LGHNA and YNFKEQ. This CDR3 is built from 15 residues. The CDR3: CASSQDQGQISPLHF. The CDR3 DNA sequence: TGTGCCAGCAGCCAAGATCAGGGTCAGATTTCACCCCTCCACTTT.

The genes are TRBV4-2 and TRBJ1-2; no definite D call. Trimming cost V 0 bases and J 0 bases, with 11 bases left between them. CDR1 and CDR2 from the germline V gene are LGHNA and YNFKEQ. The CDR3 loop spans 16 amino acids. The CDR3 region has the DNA TGTGCCAGCAGCCAAGAAAAGGGAATTTCTAACTATGGCTACACCTTC. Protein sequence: CASSQEKGISNYGYTF.

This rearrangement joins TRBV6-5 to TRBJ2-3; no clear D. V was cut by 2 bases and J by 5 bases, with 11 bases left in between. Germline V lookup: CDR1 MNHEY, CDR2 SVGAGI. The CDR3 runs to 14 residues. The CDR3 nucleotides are TGTGCCAGCAGTTACGGACGAAGGAAAGATACGCAGTATTTT. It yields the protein CASSYGRRKDTQYF.

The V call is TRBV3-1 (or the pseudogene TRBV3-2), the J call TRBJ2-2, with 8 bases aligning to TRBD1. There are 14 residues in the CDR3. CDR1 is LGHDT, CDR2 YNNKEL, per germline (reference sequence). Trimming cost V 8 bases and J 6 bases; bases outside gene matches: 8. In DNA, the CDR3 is TGTGCCAGCCGCGGACAGGGTGGCTCCGGGGAGCTGTTTTTT. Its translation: CASRGQGGSGELFF.

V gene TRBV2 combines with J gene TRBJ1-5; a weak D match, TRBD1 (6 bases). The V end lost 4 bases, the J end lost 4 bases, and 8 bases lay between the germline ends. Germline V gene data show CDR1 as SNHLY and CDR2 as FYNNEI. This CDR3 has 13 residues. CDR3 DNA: TGTGCCAGCAGTGGGACAGCTAATCAGCCCCAGCATTTT. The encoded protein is CASSGTANQPQHF.

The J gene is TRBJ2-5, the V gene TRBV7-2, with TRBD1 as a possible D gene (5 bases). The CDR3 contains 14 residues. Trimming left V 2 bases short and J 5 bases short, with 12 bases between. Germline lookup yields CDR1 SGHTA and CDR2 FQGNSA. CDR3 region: CASSLSGRGETQYF. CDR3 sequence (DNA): TGTGCCAGCAGCTTATCAGGGCGTGGGGAGACCCAGTACTTC.

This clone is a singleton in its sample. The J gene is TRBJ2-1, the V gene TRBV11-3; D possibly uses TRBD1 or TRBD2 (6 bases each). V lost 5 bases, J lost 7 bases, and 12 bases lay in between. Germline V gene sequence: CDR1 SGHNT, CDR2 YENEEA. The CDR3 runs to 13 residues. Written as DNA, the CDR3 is TGTGCCAGCAGCCGGGGGCGGGAAAATGAGCAGTTCTTC. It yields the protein CASSRGRENEQFF.